This T cell receptor beta chain was identified in a study of CXCR3-negative and CXCR3-positive naive CD8 T cells (dated by TCRdb to the late 2010s). Regarding the research as a whole: In total, about 150 million TRB reads were obtained, which works out to roughly 1.5 +/- 0.3 million reads per library. The diversity and physicochemical repertoire analyses included fewer than twelve donors pooled from two independent experiments. For the TRBV-TRBJ cluster analysis, the naive subsets came from 5 or 6 donors, while the memory cells came from 3 donors.

Overall study outcomes, separate from this receptor: Within the same donor, TRBV-TRBJ usage looked similar between naive CXCR3-negative and CXCR3-positive cells, but memory cells had distinct patterns. Repertoire diversity was comparably high in both naive subsets but much lower in memory CD8+ T cells. Freshly isolated PBMCs were used for most assays because CXCR3 expression went down partially after cryopreservation. Because surface CD5, which has been linked to self-reactivity in mice, was comparable between naive subsets, TCR interaction strength was also inferred from TRB CDR3 physicochemical properties. TRB CDR3s from CXCR3-positive naive cells showed higher hydrophobicity (lower Kidera factor 4), lower energy, and higher strength and volume indices than CXCR3-negative naive cells.

For each CD8+ T cell subset, flow sorting was done in triplicate, and some 300,000 cells per subset went directly into RLT lysis buffer. Naive CD8+ T cells were defined stringently as CD45RO-CCR7+CD27+CD95- to exclude memory contaminants. Peripheral blood mononuclear cells were isolated from buffy coats using standard density gradient centrifugation. Naive CXCR3-negative and CXCR3-positive CD8+ T cells were flow-sorted using a FACSAria III. An RNeasy Mini Kit was used to extract total RNA from the sorted cells. A note on this clonotype: The clone's antigen remains unknown.

The sequencer was a NextSeq 550. The Human TCR Profiling Kit (MiLaboratory) was used to prepare UMI-labeled 5' RACE TRB cDNA libraries. The full amount of extracted RNA was used for cDNA synthesis, and the full amount of resulting cDNA was used for PCR amplification. Libraries were prepared in parallel with an identical number of PCR cycles. Concerning the study's data processing: About 50,000 +/- 10,000 unique UMI-labeled TRB cDNA molecules per library were extracted with MIGEC and MiXCR, with at least two reads per UMI required. An average of approximately 40,000 +/- 10,000 functional in-frame TRB CDR3 nucleotide clonotypes without stop codons was found per library. Diversity metrics, including normalized Shannon-Wiener and Chao1, were computed in VDJtools after downsampling to 5000 UMI-labeled TRB molecules per sample. For the central five CDR3 residues, VDJtools calculated physicochemical properties weighted by clonotype size, namely interaction energy, strength, volume and Kidera factor 4. TCRdb reprocessed the raw reads; every CDR3 protein sequence is a single record, and DNA is not supplied. What appears here as the V and J calls and clone size reflects TCRdb's work, not the paper's. The sample table on file contains about 130,000 distinct CDR3 sequences. Jointly, the top ten make up 0.5% to 0.75% of the sample.

The sequence was obtained from a human donor in good health. Some clones in this sample may be carry-over from other donors' samples. Sequencing was performed on naive CXCR3+ CD8+ T cells from blood. The label giving this sample's cell subset or site can be read as: CD45RO-CCR7+CD27+CD95- naive CD8+ T cells expressing CXCR3 (TNR3+).

CDR3 sequence: CASSGQGIADTQYF. The chain is made from TRBV25-1 and TRBJ2-3; TCRdb's D gene call, TRBD1, goes unchecked for lack of DNA. CDR3 length: 14 amino acids, cysteine to phenylalanine. The DNA is unrecorded. From the germline V gene, CDR1 is MGHDK and CDR2 is SYGVNS.